This T cell receptor beta chain was recovered during a study of T cell responses to AZD1222 COVID-19 vaccine. Study-level points and caveats: Sampled repertoires all dated from after the peak T cell response. Nearly half of the spike-specific TCRs reportedly recognize variant regions that carry no mutations.

In regard to this clone: Its matching antigen is unknown.

Looked up from germline, CDR1 is ENHRY and CDR2 is SYGVKD. This CDR3 comprises 14 residues. Trimming stripped 3 bases from V and 6 bases from J, with 14 bases between. Repertoires were generated with immunoSEQ multiplex PCR, while TCRdb's copy carries only in-frame clones and drops some. In the table there are approximately 270,000 clones, 90% to 95% of which are singletons. The sequenced sample was peripheral blood, obtained 28 days after the second AZD1222 dose. The chain has TRBV10-3 and TRBJ1-2; possible D gene TRBD1, 6 bases. This TCR derives from an adult who received the AZD1222 COVID-19 vaccine. CDR3 sequence reads: CAISEGSQGHGYTF. The DNA of the CDR3 is TGTGCCATCAGTGAAGGGTCACAGGGCCATGGCTACACCTTC.